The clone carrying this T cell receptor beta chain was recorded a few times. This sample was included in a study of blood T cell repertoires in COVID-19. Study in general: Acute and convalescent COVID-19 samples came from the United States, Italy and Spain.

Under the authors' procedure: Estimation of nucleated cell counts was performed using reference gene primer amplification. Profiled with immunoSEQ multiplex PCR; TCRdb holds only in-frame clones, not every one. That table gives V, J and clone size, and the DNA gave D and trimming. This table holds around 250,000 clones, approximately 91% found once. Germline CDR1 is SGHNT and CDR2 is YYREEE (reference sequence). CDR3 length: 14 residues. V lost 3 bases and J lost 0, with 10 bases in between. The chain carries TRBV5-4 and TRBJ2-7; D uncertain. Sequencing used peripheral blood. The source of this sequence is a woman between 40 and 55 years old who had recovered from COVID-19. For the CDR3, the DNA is TGTGCCAGCAGCTCGACTCCTAGCTCCTACGAGCAGTACTTC. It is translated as CASSSTPSSYEQYF.